This TCR beta chain was obtained from a study of blood T cell repertoires in COVID-19 (dated by TCRdb to about 2020). For the study in its entirety: Samples covering the acute and convalescent phases of COVID-19 were provided by collaborators in the United States, Italy and Spain. The material from the prospective study consisted of cDNA or gDNA derived from T cells, B-cell-depleted T cells, or PBMCs. Where HLA class I and class II types were available, the types were taken from metadata supplied by the sample provider, not from assay-based typing. The dataset comprised deeply sampled blood TCRbeta repertoires from subjects exposed to, actively infected with, or recovered from COVID-19. The sample metadata nearly always contained a de-identified subject ID, COVID-19 status, age in years and sex. Samples were obtained from the ongoing ImmuneRACE study (first 160 participants) and from about 1,300 subjects provided by 6 global collaborators. A freely available public database, intended as a resource for researchers studying the immune response to SARS-CoV-2, is where the repertoires were released. Findings and caveats that apply to the study as a whole: The amount of clinical and demographic metadata varied by source and participant and was provided uncurated.

Whole blood was collected in K2EDTA tubes by collaborating institutions according to the institutions' own protocols. For TCRbeta analysis, collaborators shipped samples as frozen whole blood, isolated PBMCs, or DNA extracted from either of those sample types. The germline V gene gives CDR1 as SGHAT and CDR2 as FQNNGV. The CDR3 holds 15 amino acids from the cysteine to the phenylalanine. Only the CDR3 region is kept as DNA, spanning 45 bases read in frame from base 1. Relative to germline, V is 5 bases shorter and J is 7 bases shorter, with 18 bases between their ends. The immunoSEQ Assay, a bias-controlled multiplex PCR, was used to amplify TCRbeta CDR3 regions from genomic DNA. Concerning the study's data processing: Within the assay, amplification of reference gene primers was used to estimate how many nucleated cells each sample contained. To quantify the absolute abundance of each unique TCRbeta CDR3 rearrangement, sequence reads were collapsed and filtered. For each sample, productive Simpson clonality was calculated as the square root of Simpson's diversity index across productive rearrangements. This immuneACCESS table, as held by TCRdb, lists in-frame sequences with V and J called but not all clones. Of the missing ones, under half trace to an unresolved V gene in checked studies; the others have no known cause. V, J and clone size reflect that table, while D and trimming were determined from the DNA. The table for this sample lists 150,000 or so clones; 70% to 80% of them were counted only once. 3.5% to 5% of the sample is in the top ten clones.

Regarding this clone: No cognate antigen has been identified for it. No much larger clone exists at a distance of one base, and base qualities are not known.

The V and J segments used are TRBV11-2 and TRBJ1-3; perhaps TRBD1 is the D gene, with 5 bases matching. The TCR was taken from an elderly woman with active or convalescent COVID-19. Sequencing was carried out using peripheral blood. The CDR3 reads as follows: CASSPRGHGGNTIYF. The DNA reads as follows: TGTGCCAGCAGCCCACGGGGCCACGGGGGGAACACCATATATTTT.